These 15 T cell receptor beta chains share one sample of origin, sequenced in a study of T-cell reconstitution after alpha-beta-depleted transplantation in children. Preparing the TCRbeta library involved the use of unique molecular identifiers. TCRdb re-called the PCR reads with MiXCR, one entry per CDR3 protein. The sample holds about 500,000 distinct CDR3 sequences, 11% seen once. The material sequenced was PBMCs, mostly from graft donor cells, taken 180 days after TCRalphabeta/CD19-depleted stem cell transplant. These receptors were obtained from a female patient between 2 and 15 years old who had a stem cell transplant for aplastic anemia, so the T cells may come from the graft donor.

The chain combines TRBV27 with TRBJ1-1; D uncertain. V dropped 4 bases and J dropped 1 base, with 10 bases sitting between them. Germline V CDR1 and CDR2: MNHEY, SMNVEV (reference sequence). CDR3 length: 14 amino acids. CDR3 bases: TGTGCCAGCAGTTCCGCCACAGAGAACACTGAAGCTTTCTTT. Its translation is CASSSATENTEAFF.

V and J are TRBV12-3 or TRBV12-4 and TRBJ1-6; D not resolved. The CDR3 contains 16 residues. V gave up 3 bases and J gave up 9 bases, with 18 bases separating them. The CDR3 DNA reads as TGTGCCAGCAGTTTTAGGCACCCAGCGAAGAGTTCACCCCTCCACTTT. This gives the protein CASSFRHPAKSSPLHF.

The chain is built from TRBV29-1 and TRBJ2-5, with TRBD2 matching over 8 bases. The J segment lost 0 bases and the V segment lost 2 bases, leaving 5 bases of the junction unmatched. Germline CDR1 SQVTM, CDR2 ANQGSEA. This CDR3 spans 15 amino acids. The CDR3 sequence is CSVESSGSYQETQYF. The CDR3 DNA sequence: TGCAGCGTTGAATCGAGCGGGAGCTACCAAGAGACCCAGTACTTC.

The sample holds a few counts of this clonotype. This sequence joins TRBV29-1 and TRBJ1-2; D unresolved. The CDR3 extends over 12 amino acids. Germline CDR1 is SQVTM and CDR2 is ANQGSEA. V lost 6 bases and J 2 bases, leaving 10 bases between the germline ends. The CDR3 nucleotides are TGCAGCGTCGCAGTGCGAAACTATGGCTACACCTTC. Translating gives CSVAVRNYGYTF.

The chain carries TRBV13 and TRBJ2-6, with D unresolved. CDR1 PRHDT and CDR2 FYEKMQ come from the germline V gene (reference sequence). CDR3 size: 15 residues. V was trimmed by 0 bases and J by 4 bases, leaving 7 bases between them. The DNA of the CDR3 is TGTGCCAGCAGCTTAGGCGGGTACGGGGCCAACGTCCTGACTTTC. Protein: CASSLGGYGANVLTF.

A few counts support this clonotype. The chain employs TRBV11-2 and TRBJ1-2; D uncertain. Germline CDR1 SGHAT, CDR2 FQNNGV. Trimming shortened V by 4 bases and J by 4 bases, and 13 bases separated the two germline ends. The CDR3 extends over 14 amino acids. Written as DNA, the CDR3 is TGTGCCAGCAGCTCCACCGGGTCCTTCTATGGCTACACCTTC. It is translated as CASSSTGSFYGYTF.

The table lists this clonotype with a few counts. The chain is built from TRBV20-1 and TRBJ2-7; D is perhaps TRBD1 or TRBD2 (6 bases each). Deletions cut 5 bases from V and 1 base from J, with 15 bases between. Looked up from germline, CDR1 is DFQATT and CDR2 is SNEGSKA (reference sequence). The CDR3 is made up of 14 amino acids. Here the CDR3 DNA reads TGCAGTGCTGAGGGCTGGGGGGCATCCTACGAGCAGTACGTC. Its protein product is CSAEGWGASYEQYV.

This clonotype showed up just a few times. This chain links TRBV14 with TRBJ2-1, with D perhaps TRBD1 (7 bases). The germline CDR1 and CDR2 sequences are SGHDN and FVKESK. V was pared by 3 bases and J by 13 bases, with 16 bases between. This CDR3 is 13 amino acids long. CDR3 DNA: TGTGCCAGCAGCCAGAATGGGGGGACAGCTCAGTTCTTC. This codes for CASSQNGGTAQFF. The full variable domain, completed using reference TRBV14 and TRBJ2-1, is EAGVTQFPSHSVIEKGQTVTLRCDPISGHDNLYWYRRVMGKEIKFLLHFVKESKQDESGMPNNRFLAERTGGTYSTLKVQPAELEDSGVYFCASSQNGGTAQFFGPGTRLTVL.

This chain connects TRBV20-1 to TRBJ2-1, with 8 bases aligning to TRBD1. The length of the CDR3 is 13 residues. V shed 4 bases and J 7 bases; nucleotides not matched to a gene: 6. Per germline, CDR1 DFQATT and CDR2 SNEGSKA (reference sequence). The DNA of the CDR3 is TGCAGTGCTACAGGGGGCGCTAGGAATGAGCAGTTCTTC. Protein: CSATGGARNEQFF.

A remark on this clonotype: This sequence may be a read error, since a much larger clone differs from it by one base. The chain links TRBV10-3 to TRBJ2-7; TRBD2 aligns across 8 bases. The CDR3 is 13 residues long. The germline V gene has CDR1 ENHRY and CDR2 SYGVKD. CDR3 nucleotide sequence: TGTGCCATCAGGGGTCGGGGGGGCTACGAGGAGTACTTC. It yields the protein CAIRGRGGYEEYF.

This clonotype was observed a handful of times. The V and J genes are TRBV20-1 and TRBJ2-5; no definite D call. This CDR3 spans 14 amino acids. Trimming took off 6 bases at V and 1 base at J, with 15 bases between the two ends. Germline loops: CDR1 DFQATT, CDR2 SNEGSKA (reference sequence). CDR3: CSAARPGGQETQYF. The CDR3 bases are TGCAGTGCCGCCCGGCCAGGCGGCCAAGAGACCCAGTACTTC.

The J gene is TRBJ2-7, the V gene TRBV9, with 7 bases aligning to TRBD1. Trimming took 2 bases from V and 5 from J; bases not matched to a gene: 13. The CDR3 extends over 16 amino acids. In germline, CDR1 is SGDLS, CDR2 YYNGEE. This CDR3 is CASSVSVPGQPNEQYV. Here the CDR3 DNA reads TGTGCCAGCAGCGTCTCCGTTCCGGGACAGCCGAACGAGCAGTACGTC.

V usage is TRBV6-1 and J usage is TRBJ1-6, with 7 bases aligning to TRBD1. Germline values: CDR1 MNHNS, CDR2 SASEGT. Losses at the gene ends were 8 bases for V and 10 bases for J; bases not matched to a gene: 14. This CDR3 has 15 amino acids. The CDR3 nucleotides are TGTGCCAGCTTAAGAGCCGGGACAGAGTTGTCACCCCTCCACTTT. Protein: CASLRAGTELSPLHF.

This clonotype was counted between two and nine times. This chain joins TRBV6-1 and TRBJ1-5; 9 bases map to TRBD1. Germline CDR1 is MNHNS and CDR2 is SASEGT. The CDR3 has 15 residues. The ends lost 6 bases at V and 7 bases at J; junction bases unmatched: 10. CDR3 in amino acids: CASSPDRGGWQPQHF. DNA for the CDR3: TGTGCCAGCAGCCCGGACAGGGGTGGATGGCAGCCCCAGCATTTT.

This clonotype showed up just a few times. The CDR3 bases are TGTGCCAGCAGCCTCAGGAGGGCCCGTGTCACCGGGGAGCTGTTTTTT. It encodes CASSLRRARVTGELFF. The chain has TRBV14 and TRBJ2-2; a possible D gene is TRBD2 (6 bases). Germline CDR1 reads SGHDN; CDR2 reads FVKESK. V lost 4 bases and J 4 bases, leaving 16 bases between the germline ends. The CDR3 is 16 residues long.